Shown below are 20 T cell receptor beta chains from a single sample sequenced in a study of PD-L1 blockade in urothelial cancer. This sample's time point: peripheral blood 6 weeks after treatment start. Assay: immunoSEQ multiplex PCR; the TCRdb copy retains only in-frame clones and omits some. This repertoire shows around 110,000 clones, roughly 90% found once; its top ten account for around 3.7%. Specimen: PBMCs, collected around atezolizumab (anti-PD-L1) treatment. The source of these receptors is a man aged 55 to 69 with urothelial cancer.

CDR3 coding DNA: TGTGCCAGCATTCTAAGTGGGCTAGCGGGGGGAACCCAGCAGCAGTACTTC. Translating it yields CASILSGLAGGTQQQYF. V and J are TRBV28 and TRBJ2-7, with 11 bases matching TRBD2. CDR3 length: 17 residues. The V segment lost 7 bases and the J segment 8 bases; nucleotides outside the gene matches: 19. Germline V gene data show CDR1 as MDHEN and CDR2 as SYDVKM.

V gene TRBV6-1 combines with J gene TRBJ2-1; 13 bases map to TRBD2. From germline, CDR1 is MNHNS and CDR2 SASEGT. The ends lost 6 bases at V and 11 bases at J; junction bases unmatched: 7. CDR3 length: 14 residues. CDR3 residues: CASRGTSGIRKQFF. The CDR3 region has the DNA TGTGCCAGCAGAGGGACTAGCGGGATTAGGAAGCAGTTCTTC.

The CDR3 nucleotides are TGTGCCAGCAGTTTCTTAGGTGGGGCTATCAGAACTAATGAAAAACTGTTTTTT. This encodes CASSFLGGAIRTNEKLFF. This chain connects TRBV27 to TRBJ1-4; perhaps TRBD1 as D (5 bases). Per the germline V gene, CDR1 is MNHEY and CDR2 is SMNVEV (reference sequence). V was trimmed by 3 bases and J by 1 base, leaving 18 bases between them. This CDR3 region has 18 residues.

This sequence joins TRBV10-2 and TRBJ2-7, with 8 positions matching TRBD1. The J segment lost 0 bases and the V segment lost 2 bases, leaving 3 bases of the junction unmatched. Germline V gene lookup returns CDR1 WSHSY and CDR2 SAAADI. The CDR3 runs to 15 residues. The CDR3, as DNA: TGCGCCAGCAGTGAGGTGGGACAGGCCTCCTACGAGCAGTACTTC. Residues: CASSEVGQASYEQYF.

This clone came up once. The chain links TRBV28 to TRBJ2-7; 7 nucleotides line up with TRBD1. The CDR3 is 16 residues long. The V segment lost 3 bases and the J segment 2 bases; nucleotides outside the gene matches: 10. Germline lookup yields CDR1 MDHEN and CDR2 SYDVKM. The CDR3 DNA reads TGTGCCAGCAGTTTGTTGGACGGGGACAGTACCTACGAGCAGTACTTC. Translation: CASSLLDGDSTYEQYF.

The chain is built from TRBV2 and TRBJ2-1, with 11 bases aligning to TRBD2. The V segment lost 10 bases and the J segment 2 bases; nucleotides outside the gene matches: 4. CDR1 SNHLY and CDR2 FYNNEI come from the germline V gene. This CDR3 contains 14 residues. The CDR3 loop reads CATGSGGAYNEQFF. The CDR3 DNA is TGTGCCACTGGTAGCGGGGGGGCCTACAATGAGCAGTTCTTC.

CDR3 nucleotide sequence: TGTGCCAGCAGCTTGGGAACAGGGGTTCAGCCCCAGCATTTT. This sequence encodes CASSLGTGVQPQHF. This chain connects TRBV7-9 to TRBJ1-5, with 7 bases aligning to TRBD1. From germline, CDR1 is SEHNR and CDR2 FQNEAQ (reference sequence). V dropped 3 bases and J dropped 6; count of bases not matched to a gene: 5. The CDR3 totals 14 residues.

The rearrangement uses TRBV7-8 and TRBJ1-3; D perhaps matches TRBD1 (6 bases). V lost 5 bases to trimming and J lost 2 bases, with 10 bases between them. CDR1 is SGHVS and CDR2 is FQNEAQ in the germline V gene. The CDR3 spans 14 residues. The CDR3 is CASSLGTTGNTIYF. The CDR3 nucleotides read TGTGCCAGCAGCCTCGGGACAACTGGAAACACCATATATTTT. The whole variable domain, filled in from reference TRBV7-8 and TRBJ1-3, reads GAGVSQSPRYKVAKRGQDVALRCDPISGHVSLFWYQQALGQGPEFLTYFQNEAQLDKSGLPSDRFFAERPEGSVSTLKIQRTQQEDSAVYLCASSLGTTGNTIYFGEGSWLTVV.

The V and J genes are TRBV2 and TRBJ1-2; D is ambiguous. CDR3 length equals 12 residues. V was clipped by 10 bases and J by 6 bases, with 15 bases between them. Germline V gene sequence: CDR1 SNHLY, CDR2 FYNNEI. CDR3 region: CATRVAGDGYTF. DNA of the CDR3: TGTGCCACCCGGGTAGCCGGGGATGGCTACACCTTC.

For this clone: Other DNA sequences in this specimen translate into the identical CDR3. The CDR3 sequence is CASSLGLAGSYNEQFF. The CDR3 DNA follows: TGTGCCAGCAGCTTGGGACTAGCGGGAAGCTACAATGAGCAGTTCTTC. This rearrangement joins TRBV5-4 to TRBJ2-1; 11 bases line up with TRBD2. The germline V gene has CDR1 SGHNT and CDR2 YYREEE (reference sequence). Trimming removed 0 bases from V and 3 bases from J; junction bases left unmatched: 2. The CDR3 totals 16 residues.

The chain has TRBV7-2 and TRBJ2-1, with 11 bases matching TRBD2. The germline gives CDR1 SGHTA, CDR2 FQGNSA. V dropped 1 base and J dropped 9; count of bases not matched to a gene: 8. This CDR3 has 16 amino acids. The CDR3 protein is CASSLGIAGGPSEQFF. The CDR3 coding sequence is TGTGCCAGCAGCTTAGGAATAGCGGGGGGGCCTAGTGAGCAGTTCTTC.

The chain joins TRBV10-2 to TRBJ2-3, with D perhaps TRBD1 (6 bases). V lost 7 bases and J 1 base, leaving 12 bases between the germline ends. The CDR3 sequence is 14 residues long. The V gene's germline CDR1 is WSHSY and CDR2 SAAADI. This CDR3 reads CASTGVTGTDTQYF. CDR3 sequence (DNA): TGCGCCAGCACAGGGGTGACAGGCACAGATACGCAGTATTTT.

The table lists this clone with a count of one. The chain employs TRBV18 and TRBJ1-2, with 12 bases fitting TRBD1. CDR3 length equals 19 residues. V shed 6 bases, J shed 8 bases, and the junction held 22 bases outside the gene matches. Germline V gene data show CDR1 as KGHSH and CDR2 as LQKENI. The CDR3 spells CASSTMPTGTGGGIDGYTF. The CDR3 bases are TGTGCCAGCTCTACGATGCCGACCGGGACAGGGGGCGGCATAGACGGCTACACCTTC. The full variable domain, completed using reference TRBV18 and TRBJ1-2, is NAGVMQNPRHLVRRRGQEARLRCSPMKGHSHVYWYRQLPEEGLKFMVYLQKENIIDESGMPKERFSAEFPKEGPSILRIQQVVRGDSAAYFCASSTMPTGTGGGIDGYTFGSGTRLTVV.

The chain combines TRBV7-7 with TRBJ1-4; 8 bases are a match to TRBD1. The CDR3 extends over 16 amino acids. CDR1 is SSHAT and CDR2 is FNYEAQ in the germline V gene (reference sequence). V trimming: 5 bases; J trimming: 7 bases; junction bases outside the gene matches: 12. This chain's CDR3 is CASSAPGTGLCEKLFF. CDR3 DNA: TGTGCCAGCAGCGCCCCCGGGACAGGCCTTTGTGAAAAACTGTTTTTT.

The chain carries TRBV5-1 and TRBJ1-4; D possibly corresponds to TRBD1 (6 bases). V was trimmed by 4 bases and J by 8 bases, leaving 12 bases between them. This CDR3 region has 13 residues. Germline V lookup: CDR1 SGHRS, CDR2 YFSETQ. This CDR3 reads CASSRTGPEKLFF. CDR3 DNA: TGCGCCAGCAGCCGAACAGGGCCCGAAAAACTGTTTTTT.

V usage is TRBV9 and J usage is TRBJ2-1; TRBD1 aligns across 9 bases. The V and J ends lost 0 bases and 6 bases, in that order; junction bases with no gene match: 10. Germline CDR1 is SGDLS and CDR2 is YYNGEE. The CDR3 is 17 amino acids. CDR3 in DNA: TGTGCCAGCAGCGTAGAGATGGGACAGGGTACGTTCAATGAGCAGTTCTTC. Protein product: CASSVEMGQGTFNEQFF.

The chain joins TRBV7-9 to TRBJ1-1; 9 bases match TRBD1. The J segment lost 1 base and the V segment lost 2 bases, leaving 5 bases of the junction unmatched. The germline V gene has CDR1 SEHNR and CDR2 FQNEAQ (reference sequence). The CDR3 length is 16 residues. The chain's CDR3 is CASSLPRQGGNTEAFF. The CDR3, as DNA: TGTGCCAGCAGCTTACCCAGACAGGGGGGGAACACTGAAGCTTTCTTT.

The chain's CDR3 is CASSSGLARDTQYF. The CDR3 DNA reads TGTGCCAGCAGCTCCGGACTAGCGCGGGATACGCAGTATTTT. This chain connects TRBV7-9 to TRBJ2-3; 9 nucleotides agree with TRBD2. The CDR3 is 14 residues long. Germline CDR1 SEHNR, CDR2 FQNEAQ (reference sequence). V trimming: 4 bases; J trimming: 6 bases; junction bases outside the gene matches: 5.

The chain uses TRBV19 and TRBJ2-7; D is unresolved. The CDR3 is 16 amino acids. CDR1 LNHDA and CDR2 SQIVND come from the germline V gene (reference sequence). Trimming shortened V by 1 base and J by 1 base, and 14 bases separated the two germline ends. The CDR3 DNA reads TGTGCCAGTAGTATAGTGGCAGCGTCGCTATCCTACGAGCAGTACTTC. Amino acid sequence: CASSIVAASLSYEQYF.

The count of this clone is one. The chain uses TRBV9 and TRBJ1-2; maybe TRBD1 (5 bases). V was clipped by 3 bases and J by 8 bases, with 17 bases between them. There are 14 residues in the CDR3. Looked up from germline, CDR1 is SGDLS and CDR2 is YYNGEE. The CDR3 here is CASSGTGARWGYTF. CDR3 nucleotides: TGTGCCAGCAGCGGAACAGGCGCCCGTTGGGGCTACACCTTC.